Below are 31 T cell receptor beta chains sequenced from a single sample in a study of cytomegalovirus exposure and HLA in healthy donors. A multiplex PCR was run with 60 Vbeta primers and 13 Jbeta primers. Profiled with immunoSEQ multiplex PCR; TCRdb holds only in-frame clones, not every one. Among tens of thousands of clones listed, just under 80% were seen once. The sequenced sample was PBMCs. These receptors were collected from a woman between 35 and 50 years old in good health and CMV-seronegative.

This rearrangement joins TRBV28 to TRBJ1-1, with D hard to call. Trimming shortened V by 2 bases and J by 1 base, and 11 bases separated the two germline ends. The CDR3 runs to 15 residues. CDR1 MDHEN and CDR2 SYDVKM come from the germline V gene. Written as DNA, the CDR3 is TGTGCCAGCAGTTTAATTACCGGAGAGAACACTGAAGCTTTCTTT. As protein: CASSLITGENTEAFF.

The CDR3 spells CAWSSDGGRGYTF. As DNA, the CDR3 is TGTGCCTGGAGCTCGGACGGAGGAAGGGGCTACACCTTC. The chain has TRBV30 and TRBJ1-2; D gene uncertain. This CDR3 has 13 residues. Germline assignment: CDR1 GTSNPN and CDR2 SVGIG (reference sequence). V was shortened by 3 bases and J by 8 bases, with 16 bases between the two germline ends.

The CDR3 region is CASNDRGGGGELFF. The CDR3 bases are TGTGCCAGCAATGACCGAGGGGGCGGCGGGGAGCTGTTTTTT. This chain uses TRBV27 with TRBJ2-2; 7 bases are a match to TRBD1. The CDR3 consists of 14 residues. V dropped 7 bases and J dropped 7; count of bases not matched to a gene: 9. Germline V gene lookup returns CDR1 MNHEY and CDR2 SMNVEV (reference sequence).

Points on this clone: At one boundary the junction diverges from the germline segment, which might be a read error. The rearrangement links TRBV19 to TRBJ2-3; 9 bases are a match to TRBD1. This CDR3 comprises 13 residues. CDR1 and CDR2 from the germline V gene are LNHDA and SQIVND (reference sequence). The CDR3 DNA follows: TGTGCCAGTAGTTCCCAGGAGGGACAGGGCCGCACTTTT. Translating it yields CASSSQEGQGRTF.

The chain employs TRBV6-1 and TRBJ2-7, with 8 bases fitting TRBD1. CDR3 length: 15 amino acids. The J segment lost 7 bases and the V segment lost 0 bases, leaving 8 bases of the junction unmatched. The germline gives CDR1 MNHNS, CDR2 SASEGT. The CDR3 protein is CASSEALGQGWEQYF. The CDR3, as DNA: TGTGCCAGCAGTGAAGCGCTAGGACAGGGTTGGGAGCAGTACTTC.

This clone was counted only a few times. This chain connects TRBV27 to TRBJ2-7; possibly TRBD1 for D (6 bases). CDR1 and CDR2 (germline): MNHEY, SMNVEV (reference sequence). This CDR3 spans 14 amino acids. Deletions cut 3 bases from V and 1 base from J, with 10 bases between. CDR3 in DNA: TGTGCCAGCAGTTTCAGCAGGGGATCCTACGAGCAGTACTTC. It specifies CASSFSRGSYEQYF.

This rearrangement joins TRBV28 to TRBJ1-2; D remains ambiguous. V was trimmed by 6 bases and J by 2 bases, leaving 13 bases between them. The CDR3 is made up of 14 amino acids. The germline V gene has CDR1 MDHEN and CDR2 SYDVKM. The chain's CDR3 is CASRPSPLNYGYTF. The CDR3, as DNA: TGTGCCAGCAGGCCCAGTCCCCTGAACTATGGCTACACCTTC.

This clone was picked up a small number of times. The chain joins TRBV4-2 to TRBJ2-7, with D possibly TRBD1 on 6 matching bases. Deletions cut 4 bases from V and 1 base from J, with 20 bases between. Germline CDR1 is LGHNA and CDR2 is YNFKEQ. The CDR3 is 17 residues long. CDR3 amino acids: CASSPPTGFPSSYEQYF. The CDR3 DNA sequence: TGTGCCAGCAGCCCCCCCACAGGGTTCCCCTCTTCCTACGAGCAGTACTTC.

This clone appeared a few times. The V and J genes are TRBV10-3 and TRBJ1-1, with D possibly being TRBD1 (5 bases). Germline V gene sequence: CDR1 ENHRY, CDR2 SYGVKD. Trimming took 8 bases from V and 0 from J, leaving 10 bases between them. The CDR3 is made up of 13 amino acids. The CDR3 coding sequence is TGTGCCATCTCGGAAGGGGTGAACACTGAAGCTTTCTTT. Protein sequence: CAISEGVNTEAFF.

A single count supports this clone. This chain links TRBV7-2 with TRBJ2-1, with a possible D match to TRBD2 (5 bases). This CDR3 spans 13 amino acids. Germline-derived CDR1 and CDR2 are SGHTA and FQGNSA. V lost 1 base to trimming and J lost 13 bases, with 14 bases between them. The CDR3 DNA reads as TGTGCCAGCAGCTTAGGAGCCGTTAGCGTTCAGTTCTTC. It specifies CASSLGAVSVQFF.

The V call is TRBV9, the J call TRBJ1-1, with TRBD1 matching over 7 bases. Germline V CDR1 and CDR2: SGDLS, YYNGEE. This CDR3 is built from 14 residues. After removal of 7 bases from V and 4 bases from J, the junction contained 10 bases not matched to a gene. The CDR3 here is CASGRGIEGTEAFF. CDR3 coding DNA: TGTGCCAGCGGCAGGGGGATAGAGGGCACTGAAGCTTTCTTT. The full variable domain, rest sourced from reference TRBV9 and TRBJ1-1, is DSGVTQTPKHLITATGQRVTLRCSPRSGDLSVYWYQQSLDQGLQFLIQYYNGEERAKGNILERFSAQQFPDLHSELNLSSLELGDSALYFCASGRGIEGTEAFFGQGTRLTVV.

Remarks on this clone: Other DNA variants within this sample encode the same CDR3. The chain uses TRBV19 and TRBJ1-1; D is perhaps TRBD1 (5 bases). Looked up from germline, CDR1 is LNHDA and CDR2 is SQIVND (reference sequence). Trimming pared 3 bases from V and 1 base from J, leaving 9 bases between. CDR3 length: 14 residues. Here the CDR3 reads CASSIVGGNTEAFF. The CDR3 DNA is TGTGCCAGTAGTATTGTGGGGGGGAACACTGAAGCTTTCTTT.

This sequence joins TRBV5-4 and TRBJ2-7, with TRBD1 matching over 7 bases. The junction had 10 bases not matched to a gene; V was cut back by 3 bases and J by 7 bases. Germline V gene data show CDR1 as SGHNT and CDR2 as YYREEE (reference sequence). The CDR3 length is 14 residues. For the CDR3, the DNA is TGTGCCAGCAGCTCTCGGGACAGAATAAGAGAGCAGTACTTC. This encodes CASSSRDRIREQYF.

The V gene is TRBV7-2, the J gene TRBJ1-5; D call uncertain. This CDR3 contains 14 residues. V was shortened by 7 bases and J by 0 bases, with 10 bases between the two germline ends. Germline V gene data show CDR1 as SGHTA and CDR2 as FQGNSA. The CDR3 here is CASNAVYSNQPQHF. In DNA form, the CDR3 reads TGTGCCAGCAACGCGGTCTATAGCAATCAGCCCCAGCATTTT.

The CDR3 DNA is TGTGCCACCACAAATAGCGGCCTCTCCTACGAGCAGTACTTC. The encoded protein is CATTNSGLSYEQYF. The chain uses TRBV28 and TRBJ2-7; possible D gene TRBD2, 6 bases. CDR3 length: 14 residues. V was trimmed by 10 bases and J by 0 bases, leaving 16 bases between them. Germline CDR1 and CDR2: MDHEN and SYDVKM.

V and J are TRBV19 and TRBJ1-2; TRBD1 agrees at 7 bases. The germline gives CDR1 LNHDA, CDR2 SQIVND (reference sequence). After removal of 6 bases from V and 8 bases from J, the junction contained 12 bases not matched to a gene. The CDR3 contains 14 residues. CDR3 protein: CASRKTGDRRGYTF. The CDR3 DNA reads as TGTGCCAGTAGAAAAACGGGGGACAGAAGGGGCTACACCTTC.

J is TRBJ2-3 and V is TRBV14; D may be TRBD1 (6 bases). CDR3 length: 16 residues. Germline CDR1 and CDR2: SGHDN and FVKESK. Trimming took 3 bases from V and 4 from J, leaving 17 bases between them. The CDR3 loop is CASSHTRGGIADTQYF. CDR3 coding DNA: TGTGCCAGCAGCCACACCCGTGGGGGCATCGCAGATACGCAGTATTTT.

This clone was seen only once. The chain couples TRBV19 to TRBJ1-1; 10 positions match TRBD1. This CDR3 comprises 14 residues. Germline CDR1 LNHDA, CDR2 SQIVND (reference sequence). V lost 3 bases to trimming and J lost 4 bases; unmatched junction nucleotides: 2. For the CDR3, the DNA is TGTGCCAGTAGTATTGGGACAGGGGCCACTGAAGCTTTCTTT. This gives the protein CASSIGTGATEAFF.

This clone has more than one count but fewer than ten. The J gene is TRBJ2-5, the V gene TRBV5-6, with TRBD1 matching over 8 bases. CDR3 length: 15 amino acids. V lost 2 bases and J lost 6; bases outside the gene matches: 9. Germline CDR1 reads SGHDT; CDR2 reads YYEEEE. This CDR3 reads CASSLTGQGRKTQYF. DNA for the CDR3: TGTGCCAGCAGCTTAACCGGACAGGGAAGAAAGACCCAGTACTTC.

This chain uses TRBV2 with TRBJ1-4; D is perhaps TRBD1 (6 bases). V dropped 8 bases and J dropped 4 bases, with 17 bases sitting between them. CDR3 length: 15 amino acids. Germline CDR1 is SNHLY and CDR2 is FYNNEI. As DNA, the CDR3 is TGTGCCAGCGCCGCGGGGGGGCAGGTTAATGAAAAACTGTTTTTT. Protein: CASAAGGQVNEKLFF.

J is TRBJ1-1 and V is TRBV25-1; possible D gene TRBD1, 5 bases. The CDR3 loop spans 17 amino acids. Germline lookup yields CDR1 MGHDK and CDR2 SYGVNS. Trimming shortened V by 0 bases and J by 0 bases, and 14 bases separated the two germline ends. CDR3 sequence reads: CASSEYESRDMNTEAFF. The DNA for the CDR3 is TGTGCCAGCAGTGAATATGAAAGCAGGGATATGAACACTGAAGCTTTCTTT.

CDR3 DNA sequence: TGTGCCAGCAGCTTAGAGGGACAGGGGTACAATGAGCAGTTCTTC. Protein: CASSLEGQGYNEQFF. The chain recombines TRBV7-3 with TRBJ2-1; TRBD1 matches at 10 bases. The J segment lost 4 bases and the V segment lost 2 bases, leaving 2 bases of the junction unmatched. The CDR3 contains 15 residues. Germline loops: CDR1 SGHTA, CDR2 FQGTGA.

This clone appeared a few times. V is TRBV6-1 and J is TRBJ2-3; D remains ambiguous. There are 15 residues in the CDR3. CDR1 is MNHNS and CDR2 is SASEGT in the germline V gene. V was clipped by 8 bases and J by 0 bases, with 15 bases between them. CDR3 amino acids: CASAPARTSTDTQYF. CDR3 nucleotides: TGTGCCAGCGCCCCAGCGCGTACTAGCACAGATACGCAGTATTTT.

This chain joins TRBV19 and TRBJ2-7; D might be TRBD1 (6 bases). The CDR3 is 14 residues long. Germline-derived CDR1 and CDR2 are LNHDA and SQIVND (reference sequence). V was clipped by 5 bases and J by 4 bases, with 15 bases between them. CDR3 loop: CASSPQGTPYEQYF. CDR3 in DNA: TGTGCCAGTAGTCCGCAGGGGACCCCATACGAGCAGTACTTC.

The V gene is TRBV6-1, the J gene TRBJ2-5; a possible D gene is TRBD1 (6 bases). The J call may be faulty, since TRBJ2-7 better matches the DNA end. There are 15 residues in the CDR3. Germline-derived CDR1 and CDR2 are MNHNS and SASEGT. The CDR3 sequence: CASSEALGQSYEQYF. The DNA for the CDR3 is TGTGCCAGCAGTGAAGCCCTGGGACAAAGCTACGAGCAGTACTTC.

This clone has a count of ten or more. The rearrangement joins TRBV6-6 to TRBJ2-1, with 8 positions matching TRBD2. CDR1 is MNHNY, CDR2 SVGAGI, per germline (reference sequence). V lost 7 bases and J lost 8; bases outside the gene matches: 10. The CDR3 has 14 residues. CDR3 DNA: TGTGCCAGCATTTGGGGACTAGGTATCGATGAGCAGTTCTTC. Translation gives CASIWGLGIDEQFF.

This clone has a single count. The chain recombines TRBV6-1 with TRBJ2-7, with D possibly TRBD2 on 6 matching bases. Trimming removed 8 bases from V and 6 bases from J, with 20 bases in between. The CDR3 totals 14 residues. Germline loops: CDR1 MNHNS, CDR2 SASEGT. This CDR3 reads CASGTRTGVGEQYF. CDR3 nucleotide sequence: TGTGCCAGCGGTACTAGAACGGGAGTTGGCGAGCAGTACTTC.

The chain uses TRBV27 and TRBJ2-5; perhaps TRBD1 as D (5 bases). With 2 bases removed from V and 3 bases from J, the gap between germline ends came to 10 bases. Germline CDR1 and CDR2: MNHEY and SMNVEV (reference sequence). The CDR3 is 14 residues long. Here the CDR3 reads CASSLRTRKETQYF. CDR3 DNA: TGTGCCAGCAGTTTAAGGACAAGAAAAGAGACCCAGTACTTC.

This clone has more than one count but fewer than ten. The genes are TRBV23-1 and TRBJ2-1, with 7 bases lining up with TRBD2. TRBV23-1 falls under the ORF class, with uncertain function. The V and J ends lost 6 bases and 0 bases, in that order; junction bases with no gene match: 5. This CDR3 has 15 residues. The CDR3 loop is CASRPSGISYNEQFF. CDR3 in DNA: TGCGCCAGCAGACCTAGCGGAATCTCCTACAATGAGCAGTTCTTC.

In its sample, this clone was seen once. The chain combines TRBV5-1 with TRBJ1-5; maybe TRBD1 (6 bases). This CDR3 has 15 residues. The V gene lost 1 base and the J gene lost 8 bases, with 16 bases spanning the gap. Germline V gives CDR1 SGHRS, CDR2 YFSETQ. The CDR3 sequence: CASSLISGANEPQHF. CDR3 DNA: TGCGCCAGCAGCTTGATCTCAGGGGCGAATGAGCCCCAGCATTTT.

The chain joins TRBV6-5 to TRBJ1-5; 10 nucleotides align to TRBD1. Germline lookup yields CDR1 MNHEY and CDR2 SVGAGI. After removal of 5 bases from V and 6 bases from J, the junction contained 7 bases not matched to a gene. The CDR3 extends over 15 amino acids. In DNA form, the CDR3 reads TGTGCCAGCAGTCGACGCGGACAGGGGGGTCAGCCCCAGCATTTT. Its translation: CASSRRGQGGQPQHF.